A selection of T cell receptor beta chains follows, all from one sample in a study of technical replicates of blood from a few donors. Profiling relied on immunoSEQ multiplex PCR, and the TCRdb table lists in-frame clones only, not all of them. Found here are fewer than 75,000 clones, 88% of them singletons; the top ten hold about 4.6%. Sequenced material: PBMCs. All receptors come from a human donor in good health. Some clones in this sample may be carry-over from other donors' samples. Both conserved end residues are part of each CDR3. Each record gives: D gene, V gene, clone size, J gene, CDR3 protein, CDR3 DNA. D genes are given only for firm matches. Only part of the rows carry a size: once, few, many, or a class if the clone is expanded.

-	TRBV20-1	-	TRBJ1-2	CSARVLYGYTF	TGCAGTGCTAGAGTCCTGTATGGCTACACCTTC
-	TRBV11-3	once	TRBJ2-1	CASSPQGAPYNEQFF	TGTGCCAGCAGCCCGCAGGGTGCGCCCTACAATGAGCAGTTCTTC
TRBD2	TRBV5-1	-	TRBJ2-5	CASSSGTSGRITETQYF	TGCGCCAGCAGCTCTGGGACTAGCGGGAGAATAACAGAGACCCAGTACTTC
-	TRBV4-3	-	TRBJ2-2	CASSQDPKAGGVSGELFF	TGCGCCAGCAGCCAAGACCCAAAGGCGGGCGGGGTCTCCGGGGAGCTGTTTTTT
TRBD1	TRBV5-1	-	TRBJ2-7	CASSLGPPDRGLLYEQYF	TGCGCCAGCAGCTTGGGACCCCCAGACAGGGGGCTATTGTACGAGCAGTACTTC
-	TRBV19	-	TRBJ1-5	CASRFRDNLQPQHF	TGTGCCAGTAGATTCCGGGACAACCTCCAGCCCCAGCATTTT
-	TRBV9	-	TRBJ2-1	CASSVGRYNEQFF	TGTGCCAGCAGCGTAGGTCGCTACAATGAGCAGTTCTTC
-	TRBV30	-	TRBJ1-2	CASPREGDYGYTF	TGTGCCTCCCCTAGGGAGGGAGACTATGGCTACACCTTC
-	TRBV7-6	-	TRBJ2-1	CASSLGASAKGEQFF	TGTGCCAGCAGCTTAGGGGCTAGCGCTAAGGGTGAGCAGTTCTTC
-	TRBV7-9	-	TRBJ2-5	CASSLVPGFRETQYF	TGTGCCAGCAGCTTAGTCCCGGGATTCCGGGAGACCCAGTACTTC
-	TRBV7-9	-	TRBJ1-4	CASSSDREKLFF	TGTGCCAGCAGCTCAGACAGGGAAAAACTGTTTTTT
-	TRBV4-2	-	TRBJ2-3	CASSQDESRGDTQYF	TGTGCCAGCAGCCAAGATGAGAGCCGCGGAGATACGCAGTATTTT
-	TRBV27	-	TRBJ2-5	CASAVASGTGTQYF	TGTGCCAGCGCAGTGGCTAGCGGGACAGGGACCCAGTACTTC
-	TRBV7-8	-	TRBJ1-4	CASSSTGLGEKLFF	TGTGCCAGCAGCTCGACTGGACTAGGGGAAAAACTGTTTTTT
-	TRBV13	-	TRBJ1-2	CASSPGSGTYGYTF	TGTGCCAGCAGCCCGGGATCCGGGACATATGGCTACACCTTC
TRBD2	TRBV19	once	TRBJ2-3	CASSLGGRTDTQYF	TGTGCCAGTAGTCTTGGCGGGAGAACAGATACGCAGTATTTT
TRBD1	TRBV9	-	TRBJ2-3	CASSSGQGGTDTQYF	TGTGCCAGCAGTTCGGGACAGGGGGGCACAGATACGCAGTATTTT
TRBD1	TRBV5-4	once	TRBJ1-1	CASGRDRGLNTEAFF	TGTGCCAGCGGACGGGACAGGGGCCTGAACACTGAAGCTTTCTTT
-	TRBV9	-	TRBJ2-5	CASSVGPYQETQYF	TGTGCCAGCAGCGTAGGTCCGTACCAAGAGACCCAGTACTTC
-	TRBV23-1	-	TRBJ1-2	CASSQSGWRWANYGYTF	TGCGCCAGCAGTCAATCGGGTTGGAGGTGGGCTAACTATGGCTACACCTTC
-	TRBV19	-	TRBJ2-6	CASSIDPLSTGANVLTF	TGTGCCAGTAGTATAGATCCGTTGAGCACTGGGGCCAACGTCCTGACTTTC
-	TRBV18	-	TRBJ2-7	CASSAGSESNYEQYF	TGTGCCAGCTCCGCCGGATCGGAGAGTAACTACGAGCAGTACTTC
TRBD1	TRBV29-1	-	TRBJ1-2	CSVLGTGGWSNYGYTF	TGCAGCGTTCTCGGGACAGGGGGCTGGAGTAACTATGGCTACACCTTC
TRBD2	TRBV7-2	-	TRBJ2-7	CASSRSGGDWNEQYF	TGTGCCAGCAGTCGTAGCGGGGGGGATTGGAACGAGCAGTACTTC
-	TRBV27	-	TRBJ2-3	CASTRDTTDTQYF	TGTGCCAGCACCCGGGACACCACAGATACGCAGTATTTT
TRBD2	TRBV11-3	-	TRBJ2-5	CASKEASGSETQYF	TGTGCCAGCAAGGAGGCTAGCGGGAGCGAGACCCAGTACTTC
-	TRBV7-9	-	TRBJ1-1	CASSSTGSEAFF	TGTGCCAGCAGCTCTACAGGGTCTGAAGCTTTCTTT
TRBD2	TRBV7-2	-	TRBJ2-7	CASSSATSGRYEQYF	TGTGCCAGCAGCTCAGCGACTAGCGGGAGGTACGAGCAGTACTTC
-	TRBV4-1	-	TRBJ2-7	CASSLGGQGSYFEQYF	TGCGCCAGCAGCCTCGGTGGGCAGGGCTCTTATTTCGAGCAGTACTTC
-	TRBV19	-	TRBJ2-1	CASSPPGLTVNEQFF	TGTGCCAGTAGTCCTCCGGGACTTACTGTCAATGAGCAGTTCTTC
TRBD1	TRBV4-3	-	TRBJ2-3	CASSQDRDREITDTQYF	TGCGCCAGCAGCCAAGATCGGGACAGGGAGATCACAGATACGCAGTATTTT
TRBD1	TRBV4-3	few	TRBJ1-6	CASSQDWTGIVDGSPLHF	TGCGCCAGCAGCCAAGATTGGACAGGGATCGTAGATGGATCACCCCTCCACTTT
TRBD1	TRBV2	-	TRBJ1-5	CASSEGDRNNQPQHF	TGTGCCAGCAGTGAAGGGGACAGGAACAATCAGCCCCAGCATTTT
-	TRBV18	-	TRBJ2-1	CASSPEKSNNEQFF	TGTGCCAGCTCACCAGAGAAGTCTAACAATGAGCAGTTCTTC
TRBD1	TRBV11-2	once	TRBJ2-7	CASSVGTGSYEQYF	TGTGCCAGCAGCGTCGGGACAGGGTCCTACGAGCAGTACTTC
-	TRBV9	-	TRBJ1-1	CASSVDGGRGTEAFF	TGTGCCAGCAGCGTAGATGGGGGCAGGGGTACTGAAGCTTTCTTT
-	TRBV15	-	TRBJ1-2	CATSRDQGQWGSNYGYTF	TGTGCCACCAGCAGAGATCAGGGACAATGGGGCTCTAACTATGGCTACACCTTC
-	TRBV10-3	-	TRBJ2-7	CAIRAGGSSYEQYF	TGTGCCATCAGAGCCGGCGGAAGCTCCTACGAGCAGTACTTC
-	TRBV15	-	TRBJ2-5	CATSTLGTLQTQYF	TGTGCCACCAGCACCCTCGGAACACTACAGACCCAGTACTTC
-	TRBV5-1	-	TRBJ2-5	CASRSTGSETQYF	TGCGCCAGCAGATCCACCGGGTCAGAGACCCAGTACTTC
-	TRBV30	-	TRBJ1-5	CAWSLGSYSNQPQHF	TGTGCCTGGAGTCTCGGGAGTTATAGCAATCAGCCCCAGCATTTT
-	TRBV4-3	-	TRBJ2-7	CASSQDKEYLYGEQYF	TGCGCCAGCAGCCAAGATAAGGAGTACCTGTACGGCGAGCAGTACTTC
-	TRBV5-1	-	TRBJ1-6	CASSKSPDRYNSPLHF	TGCGCCAGCAGCAAATCCCCGGACAGATACAATTCACCCCTCCACTTT